This T cell receptor (beta chain) appears in the sequencing data of a study of OX40 agonist ivuxolimab in advanced cancers. About the study: Enrolled patients in dose escalation had cancers that were hepatocellular carcinoma, melanoma, renal cell or head and neck cancer.

Profiled with immunoSEQ multiplex PCR; TCRdb holds only in-frame clones, not every one. The sample includes 70,000 to 75,000 clones, almost 90% of them seen just once. The CDR3 consists of 16 residues. Germline values: CDR1 MGHRA, CDR2 YSYEKL. For this clone: What it binds is not known.

Study-wide points: Expanded clones belonging to CD8+ T cells outnumbered, on average, those of CD4+. At 0.1 to 3.0 mg/kg, clonal expansion of CD4+ and CD8+ blood T cells had occurred by week 6.

V gene TRBV4-1 combines with J gene TRBJ2-5; 12 nucleotides line up with TRBD2. The J call may not be correct, given that the DNA end is closer to TRBJ2-7. This sequence was found in an adult with an advanced solid tumor such as melanoma, head and neck, liver or kidney cancer. The sample here was CD4+ or CD8+ T cells sorted from blood, taken in a trial of the OX40 agonist ivuxolimab. DNA of the CDR3: TGCGCCAGCAGCCAAGATATAACTAGCGGGGGGTACGAGCAGTACTTC. Amino acid sequence: CASSQDITSGGYEQYF.